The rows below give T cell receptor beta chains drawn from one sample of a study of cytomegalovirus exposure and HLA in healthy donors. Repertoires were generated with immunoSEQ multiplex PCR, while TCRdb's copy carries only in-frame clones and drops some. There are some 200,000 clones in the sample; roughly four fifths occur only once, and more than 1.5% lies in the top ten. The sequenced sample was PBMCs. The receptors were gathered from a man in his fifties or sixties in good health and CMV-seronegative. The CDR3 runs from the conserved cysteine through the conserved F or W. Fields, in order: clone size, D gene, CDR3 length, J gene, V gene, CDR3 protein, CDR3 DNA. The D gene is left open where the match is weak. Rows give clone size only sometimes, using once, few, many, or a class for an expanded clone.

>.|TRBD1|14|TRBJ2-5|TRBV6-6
CASSWDRPRETQYF
TGTGCCAGCAGTTGGGACAGGCCGAGAGAGACCCAGTACTTC
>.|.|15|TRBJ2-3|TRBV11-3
CASSLGLVSTDTQYF
TGTGCCAGCAGCCTCGGACTGGTTAGCACAGATACGCAGTATTTT
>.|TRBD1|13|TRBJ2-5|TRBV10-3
CAIMGQLQETQYF
TGTGCCATTATGGGACAGCTTCAAGAGACCCAGTACTTC
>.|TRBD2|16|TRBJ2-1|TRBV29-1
CSVTAGFSGRPNEQFF
TGCAGCGTTACCGCGGGATTTAGCGGGAGACCCAATGAGCAGTTCTTC
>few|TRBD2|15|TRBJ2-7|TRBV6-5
CASSYSGGSSYEQYF
TGTGCCAGCAGTTACTCGGGGGGGAGCTCCTACGAGCAGTACTTC
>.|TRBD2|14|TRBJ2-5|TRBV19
CASSMRREKETQYF
TGTGCCAGTAGTATGAGGCGGGAGAAAGAGACCCAGTACTTC
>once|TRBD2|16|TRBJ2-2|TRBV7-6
CASSTGLAGITGELFF
TGTGCCAGCAGCACAGGACTAGCGGGAATCACCGGGGAGCTGTTTTTT
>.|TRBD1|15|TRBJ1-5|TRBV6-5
CASSSTGARVGAQHF
TGTGCCAGCAGTTCGACAGGGGCCAGGGTTGGAGCCCAGCATTTT
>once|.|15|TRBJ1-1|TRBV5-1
CASSLARTENTEAFF
TGCGCCAGCAGCTTGGCCCGGACAGAAAACACTGAAGCTTTCTTT
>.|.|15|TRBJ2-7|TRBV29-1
CSVESRRGAPYEQYF
TGCAGCGTTGAATCTCGCAGGGGGGCCCCCTACGAGCAGTACTTC
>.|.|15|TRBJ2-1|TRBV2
CASRLEGGTHNEQFF
TGTGCCAGCAGGCTGGAGGGGGGGACTCACAATGAGCAATTCTTC
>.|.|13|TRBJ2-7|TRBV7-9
CASSLAPGHEQYF
TGTGCCAGCAGCTTAGCCCCAGGGCACGAGCAGTACTTC
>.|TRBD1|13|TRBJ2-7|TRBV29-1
CSATRDRGYEQYF
TGCAGCGCGACCCGGGACAGGGGATACGAGCAGTACTTC
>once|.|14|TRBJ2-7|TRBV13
CASSLGHPAYEQYF
TGTGCCAGCAGCTTAGGCCATCCAGCGTACGAGCAGTACTTC
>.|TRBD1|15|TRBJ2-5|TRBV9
CASSARQGIQETQYF
TGTGCCAGCAGCGCTAGACAGGGGATTCAAGAGACCCAGTACTTC
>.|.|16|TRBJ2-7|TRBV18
CASSPPITYTSYEQYF
TGTGCCAGCTCACCCCCAATCACGTACACAAGCTACGAGCAGTACTTC
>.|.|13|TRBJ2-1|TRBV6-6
CASSYRQNNEQFF
TGTGCCAGCAGTTACCGACAGAACAATGAGCAGTTCTTC
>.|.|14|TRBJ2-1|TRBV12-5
CASGLPPQVNEQFF
TGTGCTAGTGGTTTGCCTCCTCAGGTAAATGAGCAGTTCTTC
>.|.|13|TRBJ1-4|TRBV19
CASSVPTNEKLFF
TGTGCCAGTAGCGTTCCAACTAATGAAAAACTGTTTTTT
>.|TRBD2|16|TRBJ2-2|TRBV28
CASQNPGLGGTGELFF
TGTGCCAGCCAAAACCCGGGACTAGGTGGCACCGGGGAGCTGTTTTTT
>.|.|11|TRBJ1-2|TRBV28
CASSSVGLGTF
.
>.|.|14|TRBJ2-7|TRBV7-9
CASGSLLSSYEQYF
TGTGCCAGCGGTAGCCTACTAAGCTCCTACGAGCAGTACTTC
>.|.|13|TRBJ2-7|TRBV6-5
CASSYSKTREQYF
TGTGCCAGCAGTTACTCCAAGACGAGGGAGCAGTACTTC
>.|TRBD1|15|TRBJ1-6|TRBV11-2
CASSFNRGIGSPLHF
TGTGCCAGCAGCTTCAACAGGGGTATCGGTTCACCCCTCCACTTT
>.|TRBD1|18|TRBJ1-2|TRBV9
CASTPLGQVLTANYGYTF
TGTGCCAGCACTCCCCTTGGACAGGTCCTAACCGCTAACTATGGCTACACCTTC
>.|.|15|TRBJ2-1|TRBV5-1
CASRPSVSSYNEQFF
TGCGCCAGCAGACCTAGCGTCTCCTCCTACAATGAGCAGTTCTTC